Each of the 29 T cell receptor beta chains below was sequenced from the same sample in a study of OX40 agonist ivuxolimab in advanced cancers. Library construction relied on the immunoSEQ multiplex PCR assay. TCRdb re-hosts the immuneACCESS table, in-frame sequences only. Its copies lack some clones; in the studies checked, an unresolved V gene accounts for under half of them, and the cause for the rest is not known. Here the sample has around 92,000 clones; roughly 94% occur a single time. The top ten constitute 0.15% to 0.2% of the sample. The specimen was CD4+ or CD8+ T cells sorted from blood, collected in a trial of the OX40 agonist ivuxolimab. All receptors derive from an adult with an advanced solid tumor such as melanoma, head and neck, liver or kidney cancer.

The chain is built from TRBV28 and TRBJ2-6; D not certain. This CDR3 has 15 residues. CDR1 is MDHEN and CDR2 is SYDVKM in the germline V gene. V was cut by 1 base and J by 4 bases, with 8 bases left in between. CDR3 nucleotide sequence: TGTGCCAGCAGTTTATACGCGCCCGGGGCCAACGTCCTGACTTTC. This gives the protein CASSLYAPGANVLTF.

The chain is built from TRBV19 and TRBJ2-3; 8 bases are a match to TRBD2. The CDR3 spans 14 residues. Germline loops: CDR1 LNHDA, CDR2 SQIVND (reference sequence). Trimming at V came to 6 bases and at J to 5 bases, leaving 7 bases not matched to a gene. The CDR3 DNA reads as TGTGCCAGTAGAGTAGCGGGGAAGATAGATACGCAGTATTTT. Its protein product is CASRVAGKIDTQYF.

The rearrangement joins TRBV5-8 to TRBJ2-7; TRBD1 is a possible D gene (7 bases). CDR1 is SGHTS and CDR2 is YDEGEE in the germline V gene. Trimming cost V 4 bases and J 4 bases, with 18 bases left between them. This CDR3 is 15 amino acids long. CDR3 DNA: TGTGCCAGCAGCCCGCCCGGGGGCAGGGGGTACGAGCAGTACTTC. It encodes CASSPPGGRGYEQYF.

The chain carries TRBV6-1 and TRBJ2-1; 12 bases align to TRBD1. Per the germline V gene, CDR1 is MNHNS and CDR2 is SASEGT. The CDR3 length is 17 residues. J gave up 6 bases and V 3 bases, and 9 bases lay outside the gene matches. The CDR3 here is CASSDVYGTGGFNEQFF. The CDR3 DNA reads as TGTGCCAGCAGTGACGTCTATGGGACAGGGGGCTTCAATGAGCAGTTCTTC.

The V gene is TRBV7-9, the J gene TRBJ2-1; weak D call: TRBD2 (5 bases). This CDR3 contains 13 residues. V was cut by 3 bases and J by 12 bases, with 15 bases left in between. Germline values: CDR1 SEHNR, CDR2 FQNEAQ (reference sequence). In DNA form, the CDR3 reads TGTGCCAGCAGCTTCTCAGGCTCCCGGGGGCAGTTCTTC. It yields the protein CASSFSGSRGQFF.

The chain carries TRBV19 and TRBJ2-3; TRBD2 matches 11 bases. In germline, CDR1 is LNHDA, CDR2 SQIVND (reference sequence). This CDR3 is 16 amino acids long. V lost 4 bases, J lost 5 bases, and 8 bases stayed unmatched. The CDR3 DNA is TGTGCCAGTAGTACCCCAACTAGCGGGAGTCGAGATACGCAGTATTTT. It codes for CASSTPTSGSRDTQYF.

The chain combines TRBV6-6 with TRBJ2-7, with TRBD1 matching 8 bases. After removal of 2 bases from V and 6 bases from J, the junction contained 6 bases not matched to a gene. CDR3 length: 14 amino acids. Per germline, CDR1 MNHNY and CDR2 SVGAGI (reference sequence). The CDR3 loop reads CASSYTGQGREQYF. CDR3 nucleotides: TGTGCCAGCAGTTACACAGGACAGGGTCGCGAGCAGTACTTC.

This clone has just one count. The V gene is TRBV28, the J gene TRBJ2-7, with TRBD1 matching 9 bases. CDR1 is MDHEN and CDR2 is SYDVKM in the germline V gene. The ends lost 2 bases at V and 5 bases at J; junction bases unmatched: 7. CDR3 length: 15 amino acids. CDR3 bases: TGTGCCAGCAGTTTAGTGGGACAGGGTAACCACGAGCAGTACTTC. It encodes CASSLVGQGNHEQYF. The whole variable domain, remainder taken from reference TRBV28 and TRBJ2-7, is DVKVTQSSRYLVKRTGEKVFLECVQDMDHENMFWYRQDPGLGLRLIYFSYDVKMKEKGDIPEGYSVSREKKERFSLILESASTNQTSMYLCASSLVGQGNHEQYFGPGTRLTVT.

V is TRBV7-3 and J is TRBJ2-2, with TRBD1 matching 7 bases. J lost 6 bases, V lost 5 bases, and 3 bases had no gene match. Germline-derived CDR1 and CDR2 are SGHTA and FQGTGA. There are 13 residues in the CDR3. The CDR3 nucleotides are TGTGCCAGCAGCCTCACAGGGGCCGGGGAGCTGTTTTTT. This translates into CASSLTGAGELFF.

The chain recombines TRBV19 with TRBJ1-1; D is unclear. This CDR3 is built from 12 residues. V lost 4 bases to trimming and J lost 6 bases, with 9 bases between them. Germline CDR1 LNHDA, CDR2 SQIVND (reference sequence). The CDR3 region has the DNA TGTGCCAGTAGTAGCCTGGTCTCTGAAGCTTTCTTT. It translates to CASSSLVSEAFF.

This chain uses TRBV7-2 with TRBJ2-1; D is perhaps TRBD2 (6 bases). The germline V and J ends were trimmed by 2 bases and 5 bases, with 13 bases remaining between them. Germline V gene data show CDR1 as SGHTA and CDR2 as FQGNSA. The CDR3 runs 15 residues. The CDR3 region is CASSLTRTNHNEQFF. In DNA, the CDR3 is TGTGCCAGCAGCTTAACCCGGACTAACCACAATGAGCAGTTCTTC.

Remarks on this clone: The same CDR3 can be traced to other DNA sequences in this sample. This chain joins TRBV5-5 and TRBJ1-3; D is unresolved. V lost 2 bases to trimming and J lost 0 bases, with 9 bases between them. The germline gives CDR1 SGHKS, CDR2 YYEKEE (reference sequence). This CDR3 region has 15 residues. CDR3 amino acids: CASSLGLTSGNTIYF. CDR3 bases: TGTGCCAGCAGCTTAGGACTAACCTCTGGAAACACCATATATTTT.

This chain links TRBV27 with TRBJ2-5, with 8 bases matching TRBD2. Germline CDR1 is MNHEY and CDR2 is SMNVEV (reference sequence). The ends lost 5 bases at V and 1 base at J; junction bases unmatched: 6. The CDR3 is 15 residues long. The CDR3 sequence: CASSPWTSSQETQYF. CDR3 DNA sequence: TGTGCCAGCAGTCCATGGACTAGCTCCCAAGAGACCCAGTACTTC.

V and J are TRBV10-3 and TRBJ1-1; 7 nucleotides align to TRBD1. The ends lost 6 bases at V and 5 bases at J; junction bases unmatched: 3. Germline CDR1 reads ENHRY; CDR2 reads SYGVKD. The length of the CDR3 is 12 residues. The CDR3 loop is CAIRTQGTEAFF. The CDR3 bases are TGTGCCATCAGGACACAGGGGACTGAAGCTTTCTTT.

This clone turned up a few times. The V call is TRBV4-3, the J call TRBJ1-5; D is unresolved. The V gene lost 3 bases and the J gene lost 7 bases, with 10 bases spanning the gap. In germline, CDR1 is LGHNA, CDR2 YSLEER. This CDR3 is built from 13 residues. This chain's CDR3 is CASSQAAGQPQHF. In nucleotides, the CDR3 is TGCGCCAGCAGCCAGGCGGCCGGGCAGCCCCAGCATTTT.

V gene TRBV7-6 combines with J gene TRBJ2-7; 7 positions match TRBD1. Germline V lookup: CDR1 SGHVS, CDR2 FNYEAQ. This CDR3 contains 14 residues. V lost 1 base and J lost 0; bases outside the gene matches: 0. CDR3: CASSLGDSSYEQYF. In DNA, the CDR3 is TGTGCCAGCAGCTTAGGGGACAGCTCCTACGAGCAGTACTTC.

This clone was counted a few times. This chain uses TRBV29-1 with TRBJ1-1; D is unresolved. This CDR3 region has 12 residues. Germline V CDR1 and CDR2: SQVTM, ANQGSEA. V lost 7 bases to trimming and J lost 0 bases, with 9 bases between them. CDR3 sequence (DNA): TGCAGCGCTGACCTGATGAACACTGAAGCTTTCTTT. It translates to CSADLMNTEAFF.

The rearrangement links TRBV7-8 to TRBJ2-7, with D possibly being TRBD1 or TRBD2 (5 bases each). This CDR3 has 14 amino acids. The germline CDR1 and CDR2 sequences are SGHVS and FQNEAQ. V dropped 0 bases and J dropped 9 bases, with 15 bases sitting between them. CDR3 sequence (DNA): TGTGCCAGCAGCTTAGCGGTGAATCGGGGCCGGCAGTACTTC. Encoded protein: CASSLAVNRGRQYF.

V gene TRBV18 combines with J gene TRBJ1-4; no firm D call. The V gene lost 3 bases and the J gene lost 8 bases, with 10 bases spanning the gap. Germline-derived CDR1 and CDR2 are KGHSH and LQKENI. The CDR3 is made up of 13 amino acids. The CDR3 nucleotides are TGTGCCAGCTCACCCCCAATCCCCGAAAAACTGTTTTTT. Translating gives CASSPPIPEKLFF.

The chain uses TRBV10-3 and TRBJ2-1; TRBD2 matches at 13 bases. V lost 3 bases to trimming and J lost 8 bases; unmatched junction nucleotides: 1. Germline loops: CDR1 ENHRY, CDR2 SYGVKD. This CDR3 has 14 residues. Here the CDR3 reads CAISEGTSGDEQFF. Written as DNA, the CDR3 is TGTGCCATCAGTGAAGGGACTAGCGGGGATGAGCAGTTCTTC.

The J gene is TRBJ2-4, the V gene TRBV9; D perhaps matches TRBD2 (6 bases). This CDR3 spans 16 amino acids. Per the germline V gene, CDR1 is SGDLS and CDR2 is YYNGEE. The V and J ends lost 4 bases and 0 bases respectively, with 14 bases between them. CDR3 amino acids: CASSRRGDLAKNIQYF. CDR3 coding DNA: TGTGCCAGCAGCCGGCGGGGTGATTTAGCCAAAAACATTCAGTACTTC.

This clone was seen a handful of times. The chain's CDR3 is CASTLRGNTEAFF. The CDR3 DNA reads as TGTGCCTCCACGCTGAGGGGGAACACTGAAGCTTTCTTT. The chain combines TRBV19 with TRBJ1-1; TRBD1 might be the D (5 bases). V was clipped by 11 bases and J by 1 base, with 14 bases between them. The CDR3 is 13 residues long. Germline CDR1 LNHDA, CDR2 SQIVND (reference sequence).

The chain couples TRBV18 to TRBJ2-2; possibly TRBD1 for D (5 bases). The CDR3 sequence is 15 residues long. V dropped 2 bases and J dropped 3 bases, with 10 bases sitting between them. Germline V lookup: CDR1 KGHSH, CDR2 LQKENI. As DNA, the CDR3 is TGTGCCAGCTCACCAATCAGGGCGTACACCGGGGAGCTGTTTTTT. This codes for CASSPIRAYTGELFF.

The chain joins TRBV6-6 to TRBJ1-5; no definite D call. CDR1 is MNHNY, CDR2 SVGAGI, per germline (reference sequence). The CDR3 has 14 amino acids. V lost 2 bases to trimming and J lost 5 bases, with 10 bases between them. The CDR3 reads CASSYPESDQPQHF. The CDR3 DNA sequence: TGTGCCAGCAGTTACCCCGAAAGCGATCAGCCCCAGCATTTT.

The chain couples TRBV5-1 to TRBJ2-3, with 7 bases that match TRBD1. Unmatched junction bases numbered 18, after V lost 5 bases and J lost 3 bases. This CDR3 has 18 amino acids. Germline V gene data show CDR1 as SGHRS and CDR2 as YFSETQ. CDR3 in DNA: TGCGCCAGCAGTTTTGGGACCCAGGCAGGGGGTTTGACAGATACGCAGTATTTT. Translating it yields CASSFGTQAGGLTDTQYF. Full variable domain (rest looked up from reference TRBV5-1 and TRBJ2-3): KAGVTQTPRYLIKTRGQQVTLSCSPISGHRSVSWYQQTPGQGLQFLFEYFSETQRNKGNFPGRFSGRQFSNSRSEMNVSTLELGDSALYLCASSFGTQAGGLTDTQYFGPGTRLTVL.

The CDR3 DNA reads TGTGCCAGCAGTCCCCGGGACAGGAAATCGCATGAGCAGTTCTTC. It codes for CASSPRDRKSHEQFF. J is TRBJ2-1 and V is TRBV27; TRBD1 aligns across 8 bases. Germline-derived CDR1 and CDR2 are MNHEY and SMNVEV (reference sequence). J lost 8 bases, V lost 5 bases, and 11 bases had no gene match. The CDR3 is made up of 15 amino acids.

The J gene is TRBJ2-1, the V gene TRBV30; 11 bases are shared with TRBD2. V gave up 3 bases and J gave up 3 bases; unmatched junction bases: 7. CDR1 is GTSNPN and CDR2 is SVGIG in the germline V gene (reference sequence). The CDR3 length is 16 residues. The DNA for the CDR3 is TGTGCCTGGAGAGGGACTAGCGGAGCTTACTACAATGAGCAGTTCTTC. This encodes CAWRGTSGAYYNEQFF.

The V gene is TRBV7-6, the J gene TRBJ2-5; tentatively, D is TRBD2 (6 bases). The CDR3 contains 12 residues. Germline V lookup: CDR1 SGHVS, CDR2 FNYEAQ. Trimming removed 5 bases at V and 11 bases at J, with 15 bases between. CDR3 coding DNA: TGTGCCAGCAGCCCGGGGGAAGCGGAGCAGTACTTC. Protein sequence: CASSPGEAEQYF.

This clone was counted a single time. The V call is TRBV27, the J call TRBJ2-1; the match to TRBD2 covers 14 bases. Germline V gene data show CDR1 as MNHEY and CDR2 as SMNVEV (reference sequence). Trimming cost V 4 bases and J 9 bases; bases outside gene matches: 5. CDR3 length: 15 residues. Here the CDR3 reads CASSYGLAGGSEQFF. For the CDR3, the DNA is TGTGCCAGCAGTTACGGACTAGCGGGAGGAAGTGAGCAGTTCTTC.